This T cell receptor (beta chain) was sequenced during a study of cytomegalovirus exposure and HLA in healthy donors. Study-wide background: The 120 or so validation repertoires, a later analysis reported, used the same platform as the roughly 610 first-cohort repertoires. General observations from the study: Rarity characterized most TCR sequences, yet some public TCRs appeared in many donors. Both high specificity and high sensitivity reportedly marked the classifier's diagnosis of cytomegalovirus status.

Data came from immunoSEQ multiplex PCR; TCRdb stores just in-frame clones and leaves some out. This table has some 86,000 clones, 80% to 95% appearing once. Worth noting for this clone: Its specificity is unknown.

Trimming took 7 bases from V and 4 from J; bases not matched to a gene: 1. The CDR3 consists of 12 residues. Germline-derived CDR1 and CDR2 are ENHRY and SYGVKD. The receptor was isolated from a woman between 25 and 40 years old in good health and CMV-seronegative. Sequenced: PBMCs. The genes are TRBV10-3 and TRBJ2-5, with TRBD1 identical over 9 bases. DNA of the CDR3: TGTGCCATCAAGACAGGGGGAGAGACCCAGTACTTC. Protein: CAIKTGGETQYF.